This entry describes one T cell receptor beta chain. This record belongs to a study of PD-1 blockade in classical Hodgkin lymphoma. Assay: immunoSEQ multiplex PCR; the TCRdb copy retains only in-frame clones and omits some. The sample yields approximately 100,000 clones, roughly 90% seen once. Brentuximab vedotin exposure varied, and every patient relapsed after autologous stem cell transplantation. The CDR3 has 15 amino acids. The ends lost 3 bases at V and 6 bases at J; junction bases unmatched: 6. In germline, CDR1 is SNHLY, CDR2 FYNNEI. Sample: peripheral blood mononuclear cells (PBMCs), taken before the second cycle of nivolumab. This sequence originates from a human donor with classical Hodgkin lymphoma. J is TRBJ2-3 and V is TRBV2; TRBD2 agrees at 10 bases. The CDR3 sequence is CASSDSSGGDDTQYF. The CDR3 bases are TGTGCCAGCAGTGACTCTAGCGGGGGTGACGATACGCAGTATTTT. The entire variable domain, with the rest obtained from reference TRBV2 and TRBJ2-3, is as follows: EPEVTQTPSHQVTQMGQEVILRCVPISNHLYFYWYRQILGQKVEFLVSFYNNEISEKSEIFDDQFSVERPDGSNFTLKIRSTKLEDSAMYFCASSDSSGGDDTQYFGPGTRLTVL.